This note documents a single T cell receptor beta chain sequence. Its specificity is unknown. This record belongs to a study of cytomegalovirus exposure and HLA in healthy donors. General study findings and limits: Later analysis revealed greater clonal expansion in HLA-associated TCR beta chains than in equally common others.

The length of the CDR3 is 19 residues. Germline-derived CDR1 and CDR2 are SGHTA and FQGTGA. J was trimmed by 1 base and V by 5 bases; bases with no gene match: 13. The primer mix had 60 Vbeta and 13 Jbeta primers. Sequencing was performed with immunoSEQ multiplex PCR; in TCRdb, only in-frame clones are kept and a portion is missing. The sample lists around 150,000 clones, roughly 84% occurring once. V gene TRBV7-3 combines with J gene TRBJ2-6; 8 nucleotides match TRBD1. Sequenced sample: PBMCs. The clonotype was recovered from a man aged 45-65 years in good health and CMV-seropositive. The CDR3 DNA reads as TGTGCCAGCAGCACGGGCGGACAGGGATTGGGGTCTGGGGCCAACGTCCTGACTTTC. Encoded protein: CASSTGGQGLGSGANVLTF.